Sequencing of this T cell receptor beta chain was carried out in a study of blood T cell repertoires in COVID-19 (dated by TCRdb to the early 2020s). In the study overall: Collaborator samples came from the United States, Italy and Spain and covered acute and convalescent phases of COVID-19. The material from the prospective study consisted of cDNA or gDNA derived from T cells, B-cell-depleted T cells, or PBMCs. The dataset comprised deeply sampled blood TCRbeta repertoires from subjects exposed to, actively infected with, or recovered from COVID-19. The repertoires were made available in a free public database intended to serve as a resource for research on the immune response to SARS-CoV-2. Samples were obtained from the ongoing ImmuneRACE study (first 160 participants) and from some 1,200 subjects provided by 6 global collaborators. A de-identified subject ID, COVID-19 status, age in years and sex were almost always included in the sample metadata. Where available, HLA class I and class II types were obtained from metadata supplied by the sample provider rather than from assay-based typing. Study-level results and caveats: Clinical and demographic metadata were provided uncurated, with the amount varying by source and participant.

As concerns this clone: It lacks a known antigen. Base qualities are not recorded, but no much larger clone differs from it by a single base.

Each collaborating institution followed its own protocols to collect whole blood in K2EDTA tubes. For TCRbeta analysis, collaborators shipped samples as frozen whole blood, isolated PBMCs, or DNA extracted from either of those sample types. Trimming leaves V shorter by 0 bases and J shorter by 7 bases, with the junction holding 11 bases beyond the gene matches. From the cysteine up to the phenylalanine, the CDR3 has a length of 16 residues. Of all the DNA, just the CDR3 is kept, 48 bases in frame from base 1. CDR1 and CDR2, looked up from the germline V gene, are SGHTA and FQGNSA. TCRbeta CDR3 regions were amplified from genomic DNA by means of the immunoSEQ Assay, a bias-controlled multiplex PCR. The original methods were these. The number of nucleated cells in each sample was estimated by amplification of reference gene primers within the assay. Sequence reads were collapsed and filtered to measure the absolute abundance of every unique TCRbeta CDR3 rearrangement. For each sample, productive Simpson clonality was calculated as the square root of Simpson's diversity index over productive rearrangements. This is the immuneACCESS table as TCRdb keeps it, with only in-frame sequences that have V and J called. A part of the clones is gone; compared with another copy, unresolved V genes explain less than half, and the rest is unexplained. D and trimming were read from the DNA, whereas the V and J calls and clone size are those reported in that table. Counted in this sample were roughly 80,000 clones; around 79% of them appeared once. About 12% of the sample lies in the top ten.

The sequenced material came from peripheral blood. The origin of this receptor is an elderly man with acute or convalescent COVID-19. The chain is encoded by TRBV7-2 joined to TRBJ1-2, and TRBD1 aligns with 7 junction nucleotides. The DNA reads as follows: TGTGCCAGCAGCTTAGCGGGGGTAGGGGGCTTTGGTGGCTACACCTTC. It specifies CASSLAGVGGFGGYTF.